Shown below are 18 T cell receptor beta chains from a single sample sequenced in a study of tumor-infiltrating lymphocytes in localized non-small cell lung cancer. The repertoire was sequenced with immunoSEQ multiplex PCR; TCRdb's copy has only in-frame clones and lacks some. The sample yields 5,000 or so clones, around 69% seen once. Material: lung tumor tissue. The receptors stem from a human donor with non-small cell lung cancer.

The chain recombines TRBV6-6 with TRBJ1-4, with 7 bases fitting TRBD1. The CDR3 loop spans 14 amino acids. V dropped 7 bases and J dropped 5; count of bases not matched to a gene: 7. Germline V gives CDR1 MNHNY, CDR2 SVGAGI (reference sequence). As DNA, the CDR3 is TGTGCCAGCACCTCGACAGGGCGGAATGAAAAACTGTTTTTT. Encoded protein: CASTSTGRNEKLFF.

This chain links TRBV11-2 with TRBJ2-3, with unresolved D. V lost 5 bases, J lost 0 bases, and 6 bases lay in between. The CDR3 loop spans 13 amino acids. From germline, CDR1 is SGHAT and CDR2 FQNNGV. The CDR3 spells CASSPDSTDTQYF. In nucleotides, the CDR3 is TGTGCCAGCAGCCCAGACAGCACAGATACGCAGTATTTT.

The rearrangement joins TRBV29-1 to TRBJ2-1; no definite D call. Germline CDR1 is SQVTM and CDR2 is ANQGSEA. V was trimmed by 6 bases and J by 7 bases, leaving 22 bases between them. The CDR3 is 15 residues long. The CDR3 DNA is TGCAGCGTAGCCCCTGTCGTAAGCCCCGGGAATGAGCAGTTCTTC. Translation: CSVAPVVSPGNEQFF.

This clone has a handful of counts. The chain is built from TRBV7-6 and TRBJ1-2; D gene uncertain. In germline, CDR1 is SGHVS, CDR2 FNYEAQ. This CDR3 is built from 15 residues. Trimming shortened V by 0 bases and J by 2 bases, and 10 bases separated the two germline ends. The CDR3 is CASSLAGWSNYGYTF. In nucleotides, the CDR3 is TGTGCCAGCAGCTTAGCGGGGTGGTCGAACTATGGCTACACCTTC. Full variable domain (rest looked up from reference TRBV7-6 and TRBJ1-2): GAGVSQSPRYKVTKRGQDVALRCDPISGHVSLYWYRQALGQGPEFLTYFNYEAQQDKSGLPNDRFSAERPEGSISTLTIQRTEQRDSAMYRCASSLAGWSNYGYTFGSGTRLTVV.

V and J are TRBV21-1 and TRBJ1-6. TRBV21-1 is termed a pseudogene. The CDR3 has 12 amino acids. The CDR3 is CASSKVNSPLHF. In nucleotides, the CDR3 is TGTGCCAGCAGCAAGGTGAATTCACCCCTCCACTTT.

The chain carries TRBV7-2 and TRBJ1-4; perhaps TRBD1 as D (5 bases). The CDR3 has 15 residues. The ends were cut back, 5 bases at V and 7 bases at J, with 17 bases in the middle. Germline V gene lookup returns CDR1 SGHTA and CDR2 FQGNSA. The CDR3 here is CASSPKTALFEKLFF. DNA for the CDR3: TGTGCCAGCAGCCCTAAGACAGCCCTTTTTGAAAAACTGTTTTTT.

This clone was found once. CDR3 nucleotide sequence: TGTGCCAGCAGCCTAAATTACTTGTACGAGCAGTACGTC. It translates to CASSLNYLYEQYV. This chain links TRBV11-2 with TRBJ2-7; D remains ambiguous. CDR1 is SGHAT and CDR2 is FQNNGV in the germline V gene. The CDR3 is 13 amino acids. The V end was cut by 5 bases, the J end by 4 bases, with 12 bases between.

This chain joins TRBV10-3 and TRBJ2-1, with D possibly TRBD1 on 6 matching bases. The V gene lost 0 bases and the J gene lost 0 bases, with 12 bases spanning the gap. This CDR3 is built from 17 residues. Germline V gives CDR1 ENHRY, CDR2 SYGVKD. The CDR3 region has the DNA TGTGCCATCAGTGAGTCTGGGGGCCGGGGCTCCTACAATGAGCAGTTCTTC. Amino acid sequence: CAISESGGRGSYNEQFF.

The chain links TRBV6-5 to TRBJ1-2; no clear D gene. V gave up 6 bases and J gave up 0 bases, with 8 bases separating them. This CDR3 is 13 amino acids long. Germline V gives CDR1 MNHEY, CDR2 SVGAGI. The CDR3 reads CASSPGANYGYTF. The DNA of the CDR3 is TGTGCCAGCAGCCCCGGAGCTAACTATGGCTACACCTTC.

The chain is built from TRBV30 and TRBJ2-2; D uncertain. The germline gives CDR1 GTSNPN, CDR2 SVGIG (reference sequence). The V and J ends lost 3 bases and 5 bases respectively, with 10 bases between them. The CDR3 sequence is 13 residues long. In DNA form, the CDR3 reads TGTGCCTGGAGGCGTAGTGGAACCGGGGAGCTGTTTTTT. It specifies CAWRRSGTGELFF.

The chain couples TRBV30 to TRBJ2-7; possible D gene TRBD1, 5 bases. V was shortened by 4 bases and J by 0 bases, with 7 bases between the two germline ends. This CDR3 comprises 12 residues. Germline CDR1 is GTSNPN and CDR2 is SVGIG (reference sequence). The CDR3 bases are TGTGCCTGGAACAGGCGCTCCTACGAGCAGTACTTC. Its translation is CAWNRRSYEQYF. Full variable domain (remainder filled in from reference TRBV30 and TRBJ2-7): SQTIHQWPATLVQPVGSPLSLECTVEGTSNPNLYWYRQAAGRGLQLLFYSVGIGQISSEVPQNLSASRPQDRQFILSSKKLLLSDSGFYLCAWNRRSYEQYFGPGTRLTVT.

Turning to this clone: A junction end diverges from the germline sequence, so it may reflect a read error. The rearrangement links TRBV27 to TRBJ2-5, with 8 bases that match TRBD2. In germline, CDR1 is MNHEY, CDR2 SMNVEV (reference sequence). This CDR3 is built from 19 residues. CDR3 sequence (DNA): TGTGCCAGCAGTGTATCCCCCCTATTGGGTAGCGGGGCCCAAGAGACCCAGTACTTC. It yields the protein CASSVSPLLGSGAQETQYF.

This CDR3 is CASSWAGTSGRRAPNEQFF. DNA of the CDR3: TGCGCCAGCAGCTGGGCCGGGACTAGCGGGAGGAGGGCCCCCAATGAGCAGTTCTTC. J is TRBJ2-1 and V is TRBV5-1; the match to TRBD2 covers 15 bases. Germline V CDR1 and CDR2: SGHRS, YFSETQ. V lost 3 bases to trimming and J lost 6 bases; unmatched junction nucleotides: 13. The CDR3 length is 19 residues.

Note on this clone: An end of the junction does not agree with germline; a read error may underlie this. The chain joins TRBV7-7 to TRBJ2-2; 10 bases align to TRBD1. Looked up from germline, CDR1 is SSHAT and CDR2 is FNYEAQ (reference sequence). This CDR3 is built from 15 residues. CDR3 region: CASSPGTGVTGELFF. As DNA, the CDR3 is TGTGCTAGCAGTCCCGGGACAGGGGTGACCGGGGAGCTGTTTTTT.

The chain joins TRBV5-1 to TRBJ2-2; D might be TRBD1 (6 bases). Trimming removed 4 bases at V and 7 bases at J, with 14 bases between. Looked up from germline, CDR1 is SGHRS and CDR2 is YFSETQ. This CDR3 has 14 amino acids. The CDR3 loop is CASSLDGGGGELFF. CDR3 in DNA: TGCGCCAGCAGCCTTGATGGGGGCGGCGGGGAGCTGTTTTTT. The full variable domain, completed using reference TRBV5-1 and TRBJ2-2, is KAGVTQTPRYLIKTRGQQVTLSCSPISGHRSVSWYQQTPGQGLQFLFEYFSETQRNKGNFPGRFSGRQFSNSRSEMNVSTLELGDSALYLCASSLDGGGGELFFGEGSRLTVL.

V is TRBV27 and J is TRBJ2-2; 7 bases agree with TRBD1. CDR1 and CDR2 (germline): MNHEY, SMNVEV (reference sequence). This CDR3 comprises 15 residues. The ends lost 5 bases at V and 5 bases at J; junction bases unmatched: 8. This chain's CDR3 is CASSKGQLKTGELFF. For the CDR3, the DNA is TGTGCCAGCAGTAAGGGACAGCTCAAAACCGGGGAGCTGTTTTTT.

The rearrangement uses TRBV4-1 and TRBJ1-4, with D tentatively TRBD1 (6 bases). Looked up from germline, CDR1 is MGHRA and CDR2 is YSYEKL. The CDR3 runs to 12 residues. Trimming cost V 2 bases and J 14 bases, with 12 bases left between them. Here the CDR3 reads CASSQTRGLLFF. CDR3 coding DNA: TGCGCCAGCAGCCAAACCAGGGGATTGCTGTTTTTT.

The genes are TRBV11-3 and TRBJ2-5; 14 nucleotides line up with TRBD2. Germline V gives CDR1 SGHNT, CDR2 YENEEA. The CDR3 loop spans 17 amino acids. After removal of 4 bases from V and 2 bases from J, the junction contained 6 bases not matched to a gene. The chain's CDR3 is CASSSGLAGVGQETQYF. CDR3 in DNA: TGTGCCAGCAGCTCGGGACTAGCGGGAGTAGGGCAAGAGACCCAGTACTTC.